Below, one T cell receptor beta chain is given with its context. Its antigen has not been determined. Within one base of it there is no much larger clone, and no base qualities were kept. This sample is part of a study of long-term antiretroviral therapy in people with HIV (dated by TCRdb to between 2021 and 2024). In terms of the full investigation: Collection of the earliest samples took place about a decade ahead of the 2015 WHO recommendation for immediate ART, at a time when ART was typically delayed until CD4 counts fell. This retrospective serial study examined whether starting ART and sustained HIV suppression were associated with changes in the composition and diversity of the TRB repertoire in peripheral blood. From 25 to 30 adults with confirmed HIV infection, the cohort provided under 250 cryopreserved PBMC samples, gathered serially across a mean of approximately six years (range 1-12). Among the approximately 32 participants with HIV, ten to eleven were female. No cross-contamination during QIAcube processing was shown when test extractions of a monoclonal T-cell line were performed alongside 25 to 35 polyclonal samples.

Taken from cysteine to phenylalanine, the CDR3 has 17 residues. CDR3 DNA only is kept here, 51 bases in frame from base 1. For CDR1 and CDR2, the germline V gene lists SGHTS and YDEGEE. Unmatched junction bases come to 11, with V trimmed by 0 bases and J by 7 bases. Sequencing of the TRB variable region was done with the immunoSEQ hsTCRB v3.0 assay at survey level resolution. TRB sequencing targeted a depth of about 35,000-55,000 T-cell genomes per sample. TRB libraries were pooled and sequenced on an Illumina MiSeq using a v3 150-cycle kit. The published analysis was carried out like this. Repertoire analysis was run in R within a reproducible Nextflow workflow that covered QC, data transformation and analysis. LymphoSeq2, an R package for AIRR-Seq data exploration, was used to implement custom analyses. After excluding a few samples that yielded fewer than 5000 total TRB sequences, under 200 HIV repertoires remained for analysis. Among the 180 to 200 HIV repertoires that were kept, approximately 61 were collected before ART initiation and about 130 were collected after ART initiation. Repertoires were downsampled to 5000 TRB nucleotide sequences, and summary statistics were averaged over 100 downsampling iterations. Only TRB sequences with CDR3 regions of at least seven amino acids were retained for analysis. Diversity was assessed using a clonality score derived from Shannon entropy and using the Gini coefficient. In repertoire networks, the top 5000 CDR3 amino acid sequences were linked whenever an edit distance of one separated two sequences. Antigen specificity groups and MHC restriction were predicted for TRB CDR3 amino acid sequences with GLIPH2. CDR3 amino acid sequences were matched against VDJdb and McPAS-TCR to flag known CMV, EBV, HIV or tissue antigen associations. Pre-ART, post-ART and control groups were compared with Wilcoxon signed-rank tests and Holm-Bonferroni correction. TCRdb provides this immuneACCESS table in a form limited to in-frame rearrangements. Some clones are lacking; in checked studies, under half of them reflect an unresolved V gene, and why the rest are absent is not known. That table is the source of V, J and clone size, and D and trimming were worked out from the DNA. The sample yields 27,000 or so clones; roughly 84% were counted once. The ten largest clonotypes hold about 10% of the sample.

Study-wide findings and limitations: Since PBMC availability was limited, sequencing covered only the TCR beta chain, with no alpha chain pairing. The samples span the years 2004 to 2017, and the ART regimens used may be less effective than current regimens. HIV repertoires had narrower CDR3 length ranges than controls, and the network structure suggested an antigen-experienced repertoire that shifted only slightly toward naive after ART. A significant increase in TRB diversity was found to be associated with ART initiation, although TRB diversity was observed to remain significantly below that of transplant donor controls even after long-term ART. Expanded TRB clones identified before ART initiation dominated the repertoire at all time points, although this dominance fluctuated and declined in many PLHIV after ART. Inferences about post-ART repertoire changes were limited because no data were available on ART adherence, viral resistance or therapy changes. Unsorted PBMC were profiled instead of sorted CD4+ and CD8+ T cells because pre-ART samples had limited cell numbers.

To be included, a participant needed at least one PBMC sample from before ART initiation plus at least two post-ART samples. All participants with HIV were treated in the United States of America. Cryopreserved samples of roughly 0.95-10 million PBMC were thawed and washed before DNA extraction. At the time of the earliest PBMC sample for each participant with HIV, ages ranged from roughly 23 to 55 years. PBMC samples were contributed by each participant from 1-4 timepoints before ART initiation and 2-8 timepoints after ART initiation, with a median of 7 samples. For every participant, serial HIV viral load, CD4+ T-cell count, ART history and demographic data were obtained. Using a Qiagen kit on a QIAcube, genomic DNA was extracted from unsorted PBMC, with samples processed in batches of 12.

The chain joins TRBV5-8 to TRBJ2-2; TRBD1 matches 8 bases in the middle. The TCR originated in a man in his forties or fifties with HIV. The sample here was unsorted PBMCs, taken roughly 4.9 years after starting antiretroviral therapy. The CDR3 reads CASSLGGQALSIGELFF. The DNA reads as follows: TGTGCCAGCAGCTTGGGGGGACAGGCCCTGTCGATCGGGGAGCTGTTTTTT.